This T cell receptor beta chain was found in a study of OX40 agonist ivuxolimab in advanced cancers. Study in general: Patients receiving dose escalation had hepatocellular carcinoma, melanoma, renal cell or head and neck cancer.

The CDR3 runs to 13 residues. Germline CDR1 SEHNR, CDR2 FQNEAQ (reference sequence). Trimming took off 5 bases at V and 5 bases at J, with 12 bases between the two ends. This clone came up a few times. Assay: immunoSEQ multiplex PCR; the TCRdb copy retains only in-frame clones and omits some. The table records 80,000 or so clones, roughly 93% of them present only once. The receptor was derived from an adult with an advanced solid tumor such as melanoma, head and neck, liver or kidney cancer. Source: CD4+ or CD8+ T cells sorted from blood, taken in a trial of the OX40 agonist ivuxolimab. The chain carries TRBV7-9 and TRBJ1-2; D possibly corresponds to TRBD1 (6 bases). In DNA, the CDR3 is TGTGCCAGCAGCCGGACAGAAAATTATGGCTACACCTTC. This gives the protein CASSRTENYGYTF.